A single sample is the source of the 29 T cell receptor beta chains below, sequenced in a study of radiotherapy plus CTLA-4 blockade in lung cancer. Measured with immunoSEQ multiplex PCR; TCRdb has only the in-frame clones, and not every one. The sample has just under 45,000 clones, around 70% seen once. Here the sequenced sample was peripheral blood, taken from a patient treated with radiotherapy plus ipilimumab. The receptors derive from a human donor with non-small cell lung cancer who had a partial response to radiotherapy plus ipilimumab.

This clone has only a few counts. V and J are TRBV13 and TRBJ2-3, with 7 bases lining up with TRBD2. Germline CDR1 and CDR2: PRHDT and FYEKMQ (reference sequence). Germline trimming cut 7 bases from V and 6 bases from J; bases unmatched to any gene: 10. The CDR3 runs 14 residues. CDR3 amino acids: CASTSSRGRDTQYF. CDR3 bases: TGTGCCAGCACTTCCTCGCGGGGGAGGGATACGCAGTATTTT.

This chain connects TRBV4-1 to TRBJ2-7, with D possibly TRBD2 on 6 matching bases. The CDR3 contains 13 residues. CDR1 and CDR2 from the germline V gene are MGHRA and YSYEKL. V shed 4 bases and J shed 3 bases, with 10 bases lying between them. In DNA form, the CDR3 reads TGCGCCAGCAGCCTCGGGAGTGGCTACGAGCAGTACTTC. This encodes CASSLGSGYEQYF.

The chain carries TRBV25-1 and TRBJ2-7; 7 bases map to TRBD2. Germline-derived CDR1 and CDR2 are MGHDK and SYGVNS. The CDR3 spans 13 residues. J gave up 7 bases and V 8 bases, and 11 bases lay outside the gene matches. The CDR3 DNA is TGTGCCAGCTACGGGAATTCCGGGGGGGAGCAGTACTTC. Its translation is CASYGNSGGEQYF.

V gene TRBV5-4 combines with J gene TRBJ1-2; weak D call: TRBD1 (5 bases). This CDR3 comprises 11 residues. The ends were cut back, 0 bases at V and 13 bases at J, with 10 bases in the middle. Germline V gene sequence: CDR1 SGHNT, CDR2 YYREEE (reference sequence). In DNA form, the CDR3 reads TGTGCCAGCAGCTTGGATGCCAGGGCCACCTTC. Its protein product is CASSLDARATF.

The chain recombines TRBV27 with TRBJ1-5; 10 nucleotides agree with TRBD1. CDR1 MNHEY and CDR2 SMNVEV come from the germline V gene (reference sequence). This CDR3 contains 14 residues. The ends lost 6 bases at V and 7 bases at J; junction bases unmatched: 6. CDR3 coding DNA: TGTGCCAGCAGGCCGGGACAGGGGCAACAGCCCCAGCATTTT. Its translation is CASRPGQGQQPQHF.

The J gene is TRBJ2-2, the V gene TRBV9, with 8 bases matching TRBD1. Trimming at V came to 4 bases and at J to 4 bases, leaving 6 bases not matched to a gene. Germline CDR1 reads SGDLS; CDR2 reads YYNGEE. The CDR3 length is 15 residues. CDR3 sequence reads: CASSFQDRGTGELFF. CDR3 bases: TGTGCCAGCAGCTTCCAAGACAGGGGCACCGGGGAGCTGTTTTTT.

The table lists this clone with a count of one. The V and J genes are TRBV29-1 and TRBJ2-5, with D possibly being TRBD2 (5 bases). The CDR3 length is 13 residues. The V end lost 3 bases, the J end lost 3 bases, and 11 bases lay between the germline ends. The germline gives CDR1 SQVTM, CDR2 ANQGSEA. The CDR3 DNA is TGCAGCGTTGAGAGAGGGTGGGAAGAGACCCAGTACTTC. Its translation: CSVERGWEETQYF.

The CDR3 sequence is CASRFRGGKEAGELFF. The CDR3 region has the DNA TGTGCCAGCAGATTTAGAGGGGGTAAGGAGGCCGGGGAGCTGTTTTTT. The V call is TRBV27, the J call TRBJ2-2; possibly TRBD1 for D (6 bases). The CDR3 runs 16 residues. Trimming stripped 6 bases from V and 6 bases from J, with 20 bases between. Germline values: CDR1 MNHEY, CDR2 SMNVEV (reference sequence).

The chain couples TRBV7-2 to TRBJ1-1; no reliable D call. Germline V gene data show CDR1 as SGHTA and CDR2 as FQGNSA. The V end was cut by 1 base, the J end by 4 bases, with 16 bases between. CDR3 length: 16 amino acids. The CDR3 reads CASSLGSLGPVTEAFF. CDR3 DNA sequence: TGTGCCAGCAGCTTAGGGTCCCTCGGTCCCGTCACTGAAGCTTTCTTT.

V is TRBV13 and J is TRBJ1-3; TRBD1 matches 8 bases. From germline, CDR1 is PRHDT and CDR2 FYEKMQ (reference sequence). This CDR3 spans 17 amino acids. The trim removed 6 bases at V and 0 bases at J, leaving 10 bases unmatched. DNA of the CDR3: TGTGCCAGCAGACATCGACAGGGGCGTAGCTCTGGAAACACCATATATTTT. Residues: CASRHRQGRSSGNTIYF. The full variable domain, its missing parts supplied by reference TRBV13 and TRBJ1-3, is AAGVIQSPRHLIKEKRETATLKCYPIPRHDTVYWYQQGPGQDPQFLISFYEKMQSDKGSIPDRFSAQQFSDYHSELNMSSLELGDSALYFCASRHRQGRSSGNTIYFGEGSWLTVV.

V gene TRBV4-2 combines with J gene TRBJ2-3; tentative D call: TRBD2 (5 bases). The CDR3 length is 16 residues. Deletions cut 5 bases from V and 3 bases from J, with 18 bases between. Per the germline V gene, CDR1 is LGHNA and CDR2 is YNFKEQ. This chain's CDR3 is CASSSTFRGVTDTQYF. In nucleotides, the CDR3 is TGTGCCAGCAGCAGTACTTTTCGGGGAGTGACAGATACGCAGTATTTT.

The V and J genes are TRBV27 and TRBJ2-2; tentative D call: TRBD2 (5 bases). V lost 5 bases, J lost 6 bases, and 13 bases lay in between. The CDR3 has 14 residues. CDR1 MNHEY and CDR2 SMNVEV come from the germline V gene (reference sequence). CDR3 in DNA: TGTGCCAGCAGTCGTGATGGAGGATCCGGGGAGCTGTTTTTT. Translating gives CASSRDGGSGELFF.

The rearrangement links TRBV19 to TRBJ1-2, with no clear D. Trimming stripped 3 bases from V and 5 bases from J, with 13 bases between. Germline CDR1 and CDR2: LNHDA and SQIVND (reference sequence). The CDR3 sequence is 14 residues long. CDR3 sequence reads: CASSIVGPTYGYTF. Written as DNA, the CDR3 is TGTGCCAGTAGTATCGTTGGGCCGACATATGGCTACACCTTC.

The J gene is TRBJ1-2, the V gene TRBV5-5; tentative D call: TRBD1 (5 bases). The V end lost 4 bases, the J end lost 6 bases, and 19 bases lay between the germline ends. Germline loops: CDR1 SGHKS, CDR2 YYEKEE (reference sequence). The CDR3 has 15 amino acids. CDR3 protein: CASSPDSRRLDGYTF. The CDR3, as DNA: TGTGCCAGCAGCCCCGACAGCCGCCGCCTCGATGGCTACACCTTC.

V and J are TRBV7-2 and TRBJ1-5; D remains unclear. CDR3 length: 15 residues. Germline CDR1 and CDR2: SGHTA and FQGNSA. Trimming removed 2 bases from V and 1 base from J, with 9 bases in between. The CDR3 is CASSLMLVSNQPQHF. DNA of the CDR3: TGTGCCAGCAGCTTAATGTTAGTAAGCAATCAGCCCCAGCATTTT.

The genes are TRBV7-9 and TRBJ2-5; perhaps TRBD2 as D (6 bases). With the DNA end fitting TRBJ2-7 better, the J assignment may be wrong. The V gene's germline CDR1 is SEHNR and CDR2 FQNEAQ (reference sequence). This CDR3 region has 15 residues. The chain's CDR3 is CASSVLGGRGYEQYF. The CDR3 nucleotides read TGTGCCAGCAGCGTCCTGGGGGGAAGAGGGTACGAGCAGTACTTC.

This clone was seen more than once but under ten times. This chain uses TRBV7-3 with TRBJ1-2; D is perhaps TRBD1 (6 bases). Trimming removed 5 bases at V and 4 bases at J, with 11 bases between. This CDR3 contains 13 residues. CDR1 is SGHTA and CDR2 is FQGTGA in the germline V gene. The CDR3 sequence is CASSTGLGYGYTF. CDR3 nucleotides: TGTGCCAGCAGCACAGGGCTGGGCTATGGCTACACCTTC.

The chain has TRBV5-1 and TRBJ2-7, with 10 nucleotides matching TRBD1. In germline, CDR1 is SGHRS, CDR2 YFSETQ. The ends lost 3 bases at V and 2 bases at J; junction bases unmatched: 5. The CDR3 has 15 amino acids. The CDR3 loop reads CASSWTGGTAYEQYF. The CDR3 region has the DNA TGCGCCAGCAGCTGGACAGGGGGAACAGCCTACGAGCAGTACTTC. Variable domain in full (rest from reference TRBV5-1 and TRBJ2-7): KAGVTQTPRYLIKTRGQQVTLSCSPISGHRSVSWYQQTPGQGLQFLFEYFSETQRNKGNFPGRFSGRQFSNSRSEMNVSTLELGDSALYLCASSWTGGTAYEQYFGPGTRLTVT.

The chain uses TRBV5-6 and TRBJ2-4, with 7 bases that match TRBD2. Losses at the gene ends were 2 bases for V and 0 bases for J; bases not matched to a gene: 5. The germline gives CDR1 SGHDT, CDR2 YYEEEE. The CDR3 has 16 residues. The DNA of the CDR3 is TGTGCCAGCAGCTTTAGCGGGCCTCTAGCCAAAAACATTCAGTACTTC. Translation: CASSFSGPLAKNIQYF.

The chain's CDR3 is CASSFVRGPLGEQFF. The CDR3, as DNA: TGTGCCAGCAGTTTCGTTCGGGGTCCTCTAGGTGAGCAGTTCTTC. The chain employs TRBV6-5 and TRBJ2-1, with a possible D match to TRBD2 (5 bases). Looked up from germline, CDR1 is MNHEY and CDR2 is SVGAGI. The CDR3 is made up of 15 amino acids. The germline V and J ends were trimmed by 4 bases and 9 bases, with 19 bases remaining between them.

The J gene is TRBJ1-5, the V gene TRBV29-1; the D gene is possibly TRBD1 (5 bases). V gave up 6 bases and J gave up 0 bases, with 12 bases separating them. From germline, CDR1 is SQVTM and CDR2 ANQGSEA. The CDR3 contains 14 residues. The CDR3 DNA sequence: TGCAGCGTCCTGACAGAAAATAGCAATCAGCCCCAGCATTTT. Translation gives CSVLTENSNQPQHF.

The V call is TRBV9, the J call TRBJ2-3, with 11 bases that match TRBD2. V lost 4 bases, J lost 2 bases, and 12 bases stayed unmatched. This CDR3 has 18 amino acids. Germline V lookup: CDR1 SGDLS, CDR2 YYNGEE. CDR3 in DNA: TGTGCCAGCAGCCCCCAGACTAGCGGGGCACTTTACACAGATACGCAGTATTTT. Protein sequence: CASSPQTSGALYTDTQYF.

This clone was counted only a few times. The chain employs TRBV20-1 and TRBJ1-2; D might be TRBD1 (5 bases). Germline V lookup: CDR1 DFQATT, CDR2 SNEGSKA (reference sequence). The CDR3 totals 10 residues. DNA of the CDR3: TGCAGCGCCCGGGGGTATGGCTACACCTTC. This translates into CSARGYGYTF.

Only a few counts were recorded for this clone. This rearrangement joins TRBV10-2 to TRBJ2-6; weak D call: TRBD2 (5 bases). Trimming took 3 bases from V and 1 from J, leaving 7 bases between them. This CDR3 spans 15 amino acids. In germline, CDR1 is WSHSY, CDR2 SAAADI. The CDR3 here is CASSDPGSGANVLTF. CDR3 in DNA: TGCGCCAGCAGTGATCCGGGGTCTGGGGCCAACGTCCTGACTTTC.

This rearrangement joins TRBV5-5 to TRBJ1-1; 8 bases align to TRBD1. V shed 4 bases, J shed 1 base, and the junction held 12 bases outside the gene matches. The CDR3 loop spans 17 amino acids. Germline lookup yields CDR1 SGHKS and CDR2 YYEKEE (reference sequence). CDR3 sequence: CASSPGQGGRGNTEAFF. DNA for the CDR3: TGTGCCAGCAGCCCCGGACAGGGTGGGAGGGGGAACACTGAAGCTTTCTTT.

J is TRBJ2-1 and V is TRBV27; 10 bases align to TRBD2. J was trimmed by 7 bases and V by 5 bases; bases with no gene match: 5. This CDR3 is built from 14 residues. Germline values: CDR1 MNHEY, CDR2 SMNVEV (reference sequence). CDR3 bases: TGTGCCAGCAGTACTAGCGGGGCCGGTAATGAGCAGTTCTTC. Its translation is CASSTSGAGNEQFF.

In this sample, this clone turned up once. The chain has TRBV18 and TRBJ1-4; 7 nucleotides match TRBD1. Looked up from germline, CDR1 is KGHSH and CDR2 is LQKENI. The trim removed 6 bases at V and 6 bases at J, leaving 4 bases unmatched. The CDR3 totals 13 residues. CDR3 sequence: CASSGDSYEKLFF. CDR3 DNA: TGTGCCAGCTCCGGGGACAGTTATGAAAAACTGTTTTTT.

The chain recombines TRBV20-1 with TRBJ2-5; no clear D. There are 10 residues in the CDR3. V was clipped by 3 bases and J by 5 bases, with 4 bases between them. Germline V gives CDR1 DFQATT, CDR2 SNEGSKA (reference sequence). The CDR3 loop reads CSASLETQYF. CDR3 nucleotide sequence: TGCAGTGCTAGCTTGGAGACCCAGTACTTC.

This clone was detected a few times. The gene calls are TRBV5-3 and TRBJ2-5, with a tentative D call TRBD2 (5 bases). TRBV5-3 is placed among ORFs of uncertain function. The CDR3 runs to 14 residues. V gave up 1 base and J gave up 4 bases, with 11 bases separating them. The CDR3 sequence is CARSLRGEGETQYF. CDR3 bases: TGTGCCAGAAGCTTGCGGGGAGAGGGAGAGACCCAGTACTTC.